These 6 T cell receptor beta chains came from one sample sequenced in a study of a mutant IDH1 vaccine in newly diagnosed glioma. Some clones are missing from TCRdb's copy, which holds only in-frame ones; the method was immunoSEQ multiplex PCR. The repertoire holds just under 95,000 clones, about 80% seen once, with over 6.5% in the top ten. Specified time point: baseline, week 1 (first vaccination visit). Stated treatment: pre-vaccination baseline after standard-of-care therapy. The material was PBMCs, obtained from a glioma patient treated with radiotherapy, temozolomide or both. The receptor source for this set is a man between 35 and 55 years old with glioma.

The rearrangement uses TRBV4-2 and TRBJ1-3, with TRBD1 as a possible D gene (6 bases). Per the germline V gene, CDR1 is LGHNA and CDR2 is YNFKEQ. The V end lost 1 base, the J end lost 2 bases, and 12 bases lay between the germline ends. This CDR3 is built from 16 residues. CDR3 protein: CASSQVGGGPGNTIYF. The CDR3, as DNA: TGTGCCAGCAGCCAAGTGGGGGGCGGTCCTGGAAACACCATATATTTT.

Concerning this clone: The sample holds other DNA sequences that translate to the same CDR3. V usage is TRBV4-3 and J usage is TRBJ1-3, with D unresolved. V lost 1 base to trimming and J lost 2 bases, with 9 bases between them. The CDR3 spans 15 residues. Germline CDR1 reads LGHNA; CDR2 reads YSLEER. CDR3 protein: CASSQGRRTGNTIYF. DNA of the CDR3: TGCGCCAGCAGCCAAGGCAGGAGAACTGGAAACACCATATATTTT.

This chain connects TRBV10-1 to TRBJ2-3; D not certain. With 2 bases removed from V and 3 bases from J, the gap between germline ends came to 12 bases. CDR1 is WNHNN and CDR2 is SYGVQD in the germline V gene (reference sequence). CDR3 length equals 15 residues. The CDR3 spells CASSEIVVSTDTQYF. DNA of the CDR3: TGCGCCAGCAGTGAGATAGTTGTTTCGACAGATACGCAGTATTTT.

This chain joins TRBV18 and TRBJ2-1; no firm D call. CDR3 size: 11 residues. From germline, CDR1 is KGHSH and CDR2 LQKENI. V lost 3 bases, J lost 6 bases, and 3 bases lay in between. CDR3 protein: CASSPGNEQFF. The CDR3 nucleotides are TGTGCCAGCTCACCCGGCAATGAGCAGTTCTTC.

The chain couples TRBV19 to TRBJ2-4; 13 positions agree with TRBD2. The CDR3 consists of 19 residues. Losses at the gene ends were 5 bases for V and 5 bases for J; bases not matched to a gene: 15. Germline V gene data show CDR1 as LNHDA and CDR2 as SQIVND (reference sequence). The CDR3: CASSFRGTSGRARENIQYF. The CDR3 DNA sequence: TGTGCCAGTAGTTTTCGGGGAACTAGCGGGAGGGCAAGGGAAAACATTCAGTACTTC.

The J gene is TRBJ2-3, the V gene TRBV29-1; 9 bases fit TRBD1. Germline V gene lookup returns CDR1 SQVTM and CDR2 ANQGSEA. This CDR3 is built from 14 residues. After removal of 0 bases from V and 10 bases from J, the junction contained 8 bases not matched to a gene. This CDR3 is CSVEDQGQGIAQYF. In DNA form, the CDR3 reads TGCAGCGTTGAAGATCAGGGACAGGGAATAGCGCAGTATTTT.